The rows below give T cell receptor beta chains drawn from one sample of a study of cytomegalovirus exposure and HLA in healthy donors. The assay was immunoSEQ multiplex PCR, and TCRdb's table has in-frame clones only and misses some. The sample holds tens of thousands of clones, around 81% seen once. The specimen sequenced was PBMCs. The origin of the receptors is a male donor in good health and CMV-seropositive. Both conserved end residues are part of each CDR3. Each record gives: V gene, J gene, D gene, clone size, CDR3 DNA, CDR3 protein. The D gene is left open where the match is weak. Clone size appears in some rows only: once, few, many, or a class for an expanded clone.

TRBV7-9,TRBJ1-1,TRBD1,few,TGTGCCAGCACCCTGACGGGACAGGGCTTTGTGGACACTGAAGCTTTCTTT,CASTLTGQGFVDTEAFF
TRBV6-1,TRBJ1-2,TRBD1,.,TGTGCCAGCAGTCGCGGGACAGAGTATGGCTACACCTTC,CASSRGTEYGYTF
TRBV19,TRBJ2-2,.,.,TGTGCCAGTAGTGCCGGTACAGGTAGCACCGGGGAGCTGTTTTTT,CASSAGTGSTGELFF
TRBV28,TRBJ2-7,.,.,TGTGCCAGCAGCTCCTCCGGGGCAGGGGCTTACGAGCAGTACTTC,CASSSSGAGAYEQYF
TRBV29-1,TRBJ2-7,.,.,TGCAGCGTTGAAGTCGGTGGCGGGGAGCAGTACTTC,CSVEVGGGEQYF
TRBV5-1,TRBJ1-2,.,.,TGCGCCAGCAGCTTGGGACAGAACTATGGCTACACCTTC,CASSLGQNYGYTF
TRBV18,TRBJ2-7,TRBD1,.,TGTGCCAGCTCACCCGCGGCCCAGGGGGCGTACGAGCAGTACTTC,CASSPAAQGAYEQYF
TRBV30,TRBJ2-7,.,.,TGTGCCTGGACCCTGTCAGTCTCCTACGAGCAGTACTTC,CAWTLSVSYEQYF
TRBV2,TRBJ2-6,.,.,TGTGCCAGCGCGGCGAGCTCTGGGGCCAACGTCCTGACTTTC,CASAASSGANVLTF
TRBV5-1,TRBJ2-2,.,.,TGCGCCAGCCGGTCAGACTTGAACACCGGGGAGCTGTTTTTT,CASRSDLNTGELFF
TRBV28,TRBJ1-2,.,.,TGTGCCAGCAGTCCTCACCCGGCGGGCTATGGCTACACCTTC,CASSPHPAGYGYTF
TRBV28,TRBJ2-7,TRBD2,.,TGTGCCAGCAGTTGGGGGGGGGTCTCCTACGAGCAGTACTTC,CASSWGGVSYEQYF
TRBV18,TRBJ1-1,.,.,TGTGCCAGCTCACGGAGTACAGGAATAACTGAAGCTTTCTTT,CASSRSTGITEAFF
TRBV7-7,TRBJ2-3,.,.,TGTGCTAGCAGCTTAAACATGGAGAATACGCAGTATTTT,CASSLNMENTQYF
TRBV7-2,TRBJ2-7,.,.,TGTGCCAGCAGCGTCCAGGGGTCCTACGAGCAGTACTTC,CASSVQGSYEQYF
TRBV19,TRBJ1-2,.,once,TGTGCCAGTAGTATTATCGGGTCGGCTGGTGGCTACACCTTC,CASSIIGSAGGYTF
TRBV2,TRBJ2-5,TRBD1,few,TGTGCCAGCAGTGAAGAGGGGACAGGGGGAGAGACCCAGTACTTC,CASSEEGTGGETQYF
TRBV7-9,TRBJ2-5,.,.,TGTGCCAGCAGCTTAGACAGTCAAGAGACCCAGTACTTC,CASSLDSQETQYF
TRBV7-9,TRBJ1-2,.,.,TGTGCCAGCAGCTTAGGATTTACAGGGACGATCACCTTC,CASSLGFTGTITF
TRBV7-2,TRBJ2-1,TRBD2,.,TGTGCCAGCAGCTTAGCCGGGACTAGCGGGAGGGGGGAGCAGTTCTTC,CASSLAGTSGRGEQFF
TRBV2,TRBJ1-4,.,.,TGTGCCAGCAGCGTACAGGGAACTAATGCTGAAAAACTGTTTTTT,CASSVQGTNAEKLFF
TRBV7-2,TRBJ2-2,TRBD2,.,TGTGCCAGCAGCCCGCGGACTAGCGGTTATCACGGGGAGCTGTTTTTT,CASSPRTSGYHGELFF
TRBV27,TRBJ2-7,.,.,TGTGCCAGCAGTTTATATGGCGGGTCTAGTTACGAGCAGTACTTC,CASSLYGGSSYEQYF
TRBV27,TRBJ1-2,TRBD1,.,TGTGCCAGCAGTTTCAGGGGGGATGGCTATGGCTACACCTTC,CASSFRGDGYGYTF
TRBV11-3,TRBJ2-1,.,.,TGTGCCAGCAGCTTAGGACAGGCATCCTACAATGAGCAGTTCTTC,CASSLGQASYNEQFF
TRBV6-5,TRBJ1-1,.,.,TGTGCCAGCAGTTACGGGCCCAGGATTAACACTGAAGCTTTCTTT,CASSYGPRINTEAFF
TRBV28,TRBJ1-2,TRBD1,.,TGTGCCAGCAGTTCCCGATACGGGACAGTTAACTATGGCTACACCTTC,CASSSRYGTVNYGYTF
TRBV6-1,TRBJ2-7,TRBD1,.,TGTGCCAGCAGTTTCCGGGACAGGAGCTCCTACGAGCAGTACTTC,CASSFRDRSSYEQYF
TRBV6-4,TRBJ1-1,.,.,TGTGCCAGCAGTCGATCCGGGAACACTGAAGCTTTCTTT,CASSRSGNTEAFF
TRBV9,TRBJ2-6,.,.,TGTGCCAGCAGCGTAGCCAGGGCTGGGGCCAACGTCCTGACTTTC,CASSVARAGANVLTF
TRBV6-5,TRBJ2-5,TRBD1,.,TGTGCCAGCAGACGGGACAGGGGGAGTGTGGAGACCCAGTACTTC,CASRRDRGSVETQYF
TRBV6-5,TRBJ1-1,.,.,TGTGCCAGCAGTGCTTGGGGGGCTGAAGCTTTCTTT,CASSAWGAEAFF
TRBV9,TRBJ2-7,.,once,TGTGCCAGCAGCCCAAACGCGAGGGGGGGAGACGAGCAGTACTTC,CASSPNARGGDEQYF
TRBV5-4,TRBJ1-1,TRBD1,.,TGTGCCAGCAGCTTAACACAGGGGGCGTACACTGAAGCTTTCTTT,CASSLTQGAYTEAFF
TRBV2,TRBJ2-5,.,few,TGTGCCAGCAGGGACGGTGCAGGGGAGACCCAGTACTTC,CASRDGAGETQYF
TRBV5-1,TRBJ2-3,.,once,TGCGCCAGCAGCCGAGCAGGGGGGACAGATACGCAGTATTTT,CASSRAGGTDTQYF
TRBV5-4,TRBJ2-1,TRBD2,once,TGTGCCAGCAGCCAGCGGGGGGACTCCTACAATGAGCAGTTCTTC,CASSQRGDSYNEQFF
TRBV28,TRBJ1-5,.,.,TGTGCCAGCACCCGGGATTTGGGCAATCAGCCCCAGCATTTT,CASTRDLGNQPQHF
TRBV28,TRBJ1-1,.,.,TGTGCCAGCAGTTTACTCGGGAGAGACACTGAAGCTTTCTTT,CASSLLGRDTEAFF
TRBV7-9,TRBJ2-1,.,once,TGTGCCAGCAGCTCGACCTCCTCACAGGGATCGGATGAGCAGTTCTTC,CASSSTSSQGSDEQFF
TRBV5-6,TRBJ2-3,TRBD2,.,TGTGCCAGCAGTCCATCGGGGGGGTACACAGATACGCAGTATTTT,CASSPSGGYTDTQYF
TRBV4-3,TRBJ2-3,TRBD2,.,TGCGCCAGCAGCCGGCTGGGACTAGTAGAGGATACGCAGTATTTT,CASSRLGLVEDTQYF